The sample holds a few counts of the clone carrying this T cell receptor (beta chain). This sample was taken from a study of T-cell reconstitution after alpha-beta-depleted transplantation in children. Unique molecular identifiers were incorporated into the prepared TCRbeta library. In TCRdb, the PCR reads were re-called with MiXCR into one record per CDR3 protein. The data show roughly 300,000 distinct CDR3 sequences, about 9.3% seen once. The ends were cut back, 5 bases at V and 6 bases at J, with 22 bases in the middle. This CDR3 region has 17 residues. Per germline, CDR1 MNHNS and CDR2 SASEGT. This specimen consisted of PBMCs from the stem cell graft donor, obtained from the stem cell graft. The V gene is TRBV6-1, the J gene TRBJ1-4, with TRBD1 as a possible D gene (5 bases). The origin of this receptor is a human donor who donated a stem cell graft to a child with acute lymphoblastic leukemia. This CDR3 reads CASSLGYGASGDEKLFF. DNA for the CDR3: TGTGCCAGCAGTCTGGGATACGGGGCGTCGGGTGATGAAAAACTGTTTTTT.